This T cell receptor (beta chain) was profiled in a study of T cells in Graves' hyperthyroidism and ophthalmopathy. Study-level findings and limits: Blood also contained most expanded thyroid clonotypes above 0.001.

The investigators amplified TCR beta CDR3 regions from RNA transcripts. During a first-round RT-PCR of the TCR CDR3, the HTBI primer set was used. TCRdb reprocessed the multiplex PCR reads with MiXCR, giving one entry per CDR3 protein. The data contain more than 650,000 distinct CDR3 sequences, about 15% of them singletons. This clonotype was counted many times. As yet, its antigen is unknown. Fresh peripheral blood, roughly 9.3 ml, was the source of the PBMCs. Trimming at V came to 0 bases and at J to 1 base, leaving 9 bases not matched to a gene. The germline CDR1 and CDR2 sequences are LGHNA and YSLEER. The CDR3 is made up of 18 amino acids.

J is TRBJ2-3 and V is TRBV4-3, with 8 bases lining up with TRBD1. The sequence was obtained from a woman aged 18-29 years with Graves' hyperthyroidism. Sequencing was carried out using blood. The DNA for the CDR3 is TGCGCCAGCAGCCAAGATATGGTCGGCAGGGGGCGCACAGATACGCAGTATTTT. This encodes CASSQDMVGRGRTDTQYF.